This T cell receptor beta chain was sequenced for a study of T cell responses to AZD1222 COVID-19 vaccine. Sequencing used immunoSEQ multiplex PCR; TCRdb keeps in-frame clones, though not all of them. The table has 95,000 to 150,000 clones, 92% seen once. Between the trimmed V and J ends, which lost 2 bases and 2 bases, there was a span of 11 bases. The CDR3 loop spans 15 amino acids. Germline V lookup: CDR1 MRHNA, CDR2 SNTAGT. In regard to this clone: Its antigen is undetermined.

Study outcomes and limitations: Samples come after the peak T cell response, not at day 14.

J is TRBJ2-3 and V is TRBV6-4; TRBD1 might be the D (5 bases). This clonotype was obtained from an adult in good health. The sequencing used peripheral blood, collected on day 0 of AZD1222 vaccination. The CDR3 sequence is CASSDGLGATDTQYF. The CDR3 nucleotides read TGTGCCAGCAGTGACGGTTTAGGGGCCACAGATACGCAGTATTTT.